The 24 T cell receptor beta chains below all came from one sample that was sequenced in a study of CD8 T cells in ankylosing spondylitis. TCRdb called the 5' RACE reads again in MiXCR, with one record for every CDR3 protein. Of approximately 300,000 distinct CDR3 sequences in the sample, around 21% are singletons; the top ten hold 3.5% to 4.5%. The sample consisted of blood, either unsorted or a sorted T cell fraction (not recorded which). The source is a female donor with ankylosing spondylitis or in good health (not recorded which).

The sample holds a few counts of this clonotype. The J gene is TRBJ2-7, the V gene TRBV29-1; D call uncertain. The CDR3 contains 13 residues. The V end was cut by 4 bases, the J end by 2 bases, with 12 bases between. The V gene's germline CDR1 is SQVTM and CDR2 ANQGSEA. Here the CDR3 DNA reads TGCAGCGTTGTGGGGTTAGGCACCTACGAGCAGTACTTC. Amino acid sequence: CSVVGLGTYEQYF.

This clonotype was counted a few times. This chain uses TRBV4-2 with TRBJ2-1, with 13 bases identical to TRBD2. The CDR3 runs to 16 residues. Germline-derived CDR1 and CDR2 are LGHNA and YNFKEQ. Trimming took 3 bases from V and 5 from J; bases not matched to a gene: 4. CDR3 residues: CASSHPGLAGNNEQFF. As DNA, the CDR3 is TGTGCCAGCAGCCACCCGGGACTAGCGGGAAACAATGAGCAGTTCTTC.

This clonotype was observed many times. This rearrangement joins TRBV5-1 to TRBJ2-1; D unresolved. Germline values: CDR1 SGHRS, CDR2 YFSETQ. The CDR3 contains 16 residues. V dropped 0 bases and J dropped 0 bases, with 10 bases sitting between them. The CDR3 region is CASSLAGQSSYNEQFF. CDR3 nucleotides: TGCGCCAGCAGCTTGGCCGGTCAGAGCTCCTACAATGAGCAGTTCTTC.

There are a few counts of this clonotype. The chain joins TRBV20-1 to TRBJ2-2; perhaps TRBD2 as D (6 bases). Trimming shortened V by 0 bases and J by 6 bases, and 14 bases separated the two germline ends. The length of the CDR3 is 15 residues. Germline lookup yields CDR1 DFQATT and CDR2 SNEGSKA (reference sequence). CDR3 protein: CSARDRRGVAGELFF. CDR3 coding DNA: TGCAGTGCTAGAGATCGGCGGGGTGTGGCCGGGGAGCTGTTTTTT.

The chain couples TRBV4-2 to TRBJ2-7, with 8 bases fitting TRBD2. Germline CDR1 LGHNA, CDR2 YNFKEQ. J lost 6 bases, V lost 4 bases, and 8 bases had no gene match. The CDR3 loop spans 14 amino acids. This CDR3 reads CASSLSGELFEQYF. CDR3 DNA: TGTGCCAGCAGCCTTAGCGGGGAGTTATTCGAGCAGTACTTC.

The chain recombines TRBV29-1 with TRBJ2-5, with 7 bases that match TRBD2. Germline values: CDR1 SQVTM, CDR2 ANQGSEA. The V and J ends lost 4 bases and 7 bases, in that order; junction bases with no gene match: 12. This CDR3 is built from 14 residues. The CDR3 DNA is TGCAGCGTTGGCGTGAGTGCGGGAGAGCCGACCCAGTACTTC. This gives the protein CSVGVSAGEPTQYF.

The chain couples TRBV20-1 to TRBJ1-4, with D unresolved. CDR3 length equals 17 residues. The germline V gene has CDR1 DFQATT and CDR2 SNEGSKA (reference sequence). V lost 5 bases and J lost 3, with 22 bases in between. The DNA for the CDR3 is TGCAGTGCTCCCGGAGTTATGGTTAAGGATGCTAATGAAAAACTGTTTTTT. Protein sequence: CSAPGVMVKDANEKLFF.

In this sample, this clonotype turned up many times. The chain is built from TRBV10-2 and TRBJ1-4, with TRBD1 matching over 8 bases. CDR1 and CDR2 from the germline V gene are WSHSY and SAAADI. The CDR3 is 15 amino acids. The trim removed 3 bases at V and 7 bases at J, leaving 7 bases unmatched. DNA of the CDR3: TGCGCCAGCAGTGATGGAACAGGGGGTGTTGAAAAACTGTTTTTT. This codes for CASSDGTGGVEKLFF.

This clonotype appeared many times. The chain combines TRBV20-1 with TRBJ2-5, with D possibly TRBD2 on 7 matching bases. This CDR3 comprises 14 residues. Germline V gene sequence: CDR1 DFQATT, CDR2 SNEGSKA (reference sequence). V gave up 1 base and J gave up 4 bases, with 13 bases separating them. The DNA of the CDR3 is TGCAGTGCTAGAGGGTTCGGGGGGCGAGAGACCCAGTACTTC. Translating it yields CSARGFGGRETQYF.

V is TRBV29-1 and J is TRBJ1-2, with D tentatively TRBD1 (5 bases). This CDR3 comprises 13 residues. Between the trimmed V and J ends, which lost 2 bases and 4 bases, there was a span of 11 bases. Germline CDR1 reads SQVTM; CDR2 reads ANQGSEA. CDR3 sequence: CSVEYGGGYGYTF. Written as DNA, the CDR3 is TGCAGCGTTGAATATGGGGGGGGCTATGGCTACACCTTC.

This clonotype appeared a few times. The chain links TRBV5-1 to TRBJ2-2, with 8 nucleotides matching TRBD1. Per germline, CDR1 SGHRS and CDR2 YFSETQ. The V segment lost 3 bases and the J segment 7 bases; nucleotides outside the gene matches: 8. The CDR3 extends over 15 amino acids. CDR3 in amino acids: CASSSRADRVGELFF. CDR3 in DNA: TGCGCCAGCAGCTCAAGGGCGGACAGGGTCGGGGAGCTGTTTTTT.

The CDR3 spells CASSSRGGGYTF. CDR3 DNA sequence: TGTGCCAGCAGCAGTCGCGGCGGAGGCTACACCTTC. The chain employs TRBV6-5 and TRBJ1-2; no firm D call. From germline, CDR1 is MNHEY and CDR2 SVGAGI. Trimming pared 6 bases from V and 8 bases from J, leaving 13 bases between. This CDR3 is built from 12 residues.

This clonotype was seen only a few times. The rearrangement links TRBV18 to TRBJ2-1; maybe TRBD1 (6 bases). Looked up from germline, CDR1 is KGHSH and CDR2 is LQKENI. The CDR3 length is 15 residues. V lost 8 bases and J lost 3, with 17 bases in between. The CDR3: CASRPPGTLYNEQFF. In nucleotides, the CDR3 is TGTGCCAGCCGACCTCCCGGGACACTCTACAATGAGCAGTTCTTC.

Many counts were recorded for this clonotype. This chain connects TRBV7-9 to TRBJ2-1; TRBD2 matches 8 bases. V shed 7 bases, J shed 2 bases, and the junction held 13 bases outside the gene matches. Germline V gene sequence: CDR1 SEHNR, CDR2 FQNEAQ (reference sequence). This CDR3 has 17 residues. The CDR3 sequence: CASTPDPLAGPYNEQFF. For the CDR3, the DNA is TGTGCCAGCACCCCTGACCCCCTAGCGGGCCCCTACAATGAGCAGTTCTTC.

The rearrangement links TRBV7-2 to TRBJ2-3; D uncertain. The CDR3 runs 14 residues. V lost 5 bases, J lost 0 bases, and 9 bases lay in between. Germline loops: CDR1 SGHTA, CDR2 FQGNSA. This chain's CDR3 is CASSRYSSTDTQYF. For the CDR3, the DNA is TGTGCCAGCAGCAGATATTCGAGCACAGATACGCAGTATTTT.

Here the CDR3 DNA reads TGTGCCAGCAGTTACTCGGGGGAGACAGATACGCAGTATTTT. Its protein is CASSYSGETDTQYF. The J gene is TRBJ2-3, the V gene TRBV7-2; D perhaps matches TRBD2 (6 bases). The CDR3 contains 14 residues. Germline loops: CDR1 SGHTA, CDR2 FQGNSA. Trimming took off 6 bases at V and 3 bases at J, with 13 bases between the two ends.

This rearrangement joins TRBV20-1 to TRBJ2-7; 7 nucleotides agree with TRBD1. The CDR3 totals 14 residues. V shed 5 bases and J 4 bases; nucleotides not matched to a gene: 11. Germline V lookup: CDR1 DFQATT, CDR2 SNEGSKA (reference sequence). The CDR3 region is CSAFKGAGRYEQYF. CDR3 nucleotide sequence: TGCAGTGCTTTTAAGGGGGCTGGTCGGTACGAGCAGTACTTC.

At least ten counts were recorded for this clonotype. This chain connects TRBV20-1 to TRBJ2-1; 7 bases match TRBD2. V was pared by 6 bases and J by 6 bases, with 14 bases of the junction left unmatched. The length of the CDR3 is 15 residues. CDR1 and CDR2 (germline): DFQATT, SNEGSKA (reference sequence). This CDR3 is CSALAPASGRNEQFF. CDR3 sequence (DNA): TGCAGTGCGCTCGCCCCAGCTAGCGGTCGCAATGAGCAGTTCTTC.

This clonotype was picked up a small number of times. V and J are TRBV20-1 and TRBJ2-7; D is undetermined. V lost 6 bases and J 5 bases, leaving 14 bases between the germline ends. Looked up from germline, CDR1 is DFQATT and CDR2 is SNEGSKA (reference sequence). The CDR3 extends over 12 amino acids. The CDR3 sequence: CSAFNNDDEQYF. In DNA form, the CDR3 reads TGCAGTGCCTTCAATAACGACGACGAGCAGTACTTC.

The gene calls are TRBV13 and TRBJ2-6; D is ambiguous. V lost 2 bases and J lost 0, with 11 bases in between. The CDR3 runs to 17 residues. Germline V CDR1 and CDR2: PRHDT, FYEKMQ (reference sequence). The CDR3 nucleotides read TGTGCCAGCAGCTTACTAATTAGGTCCTCTGGGGCCAACGTCCTGACTTTC. Translation gives CASSLLIRSSGANVLTF.

This clonotype has more than one count but fewer than ten. This sequence joins TRBV6-5 and TRBJ2-2; TRBD2 aligns across 10 bases. This CDR3 is 17 amino acids long. Germline V gene lookup returns CDR1 MNHEY and CDR2 SVGAGI. Losses at the gene ends were 4 bases for V and 1 base for J; bases not matched to a gene: 6. The CDR3 is CASSSPASGRNTGELFF. The CDR3 DNA reads TGTGCCAGCAGTTCCCCGGCTAGCGGGAGGAACACCGGGGAGCTGTTTTTT.

The chain is built from TRBV15 and TRBJ2-7, with D possibly TRBD1 on 5 matching bases. CDR3 size: 14 residues. Trimming took off 3 bases at V and 0 bases at J, with 9 bases between the two ends. Per the germline V gene, CDR1 is LNHNV and CDR2 is YYDKDF (reference sequence). The CDR3 DNA is TGTGCCACCAGCAGGGAGACAGCCTCCTACGAGCAGTACTTC. Residues: CATSRETASYEQYF.

In this sample, this clonotype turned up a few times. This chain uses TRBV18 with TRBJ2-1; D not certain. Per the germline V gene, CDR1 is KGHSH and CDR2 is LQKENI. V was trimmed by 6 bases and J by 9 bases, leaving 9 bases between them. The CDR3 is 11 residues long. The DNA of the CDR3 is TGTGCCAGCTCCGGTATGACTGAGCAGTTCTTC. It is translated as CASSGMTEQFF.

V usage is TRBV20-1 and J usage is TRBJ2-3; TRBD2 matches at 9 bases. Germline-derived CDR1 and CDR2 are DFQATT and SNEGSKA (reference sequence). The CDR3 runs 16 residues. V was clipped by 6 bases and J by 3 bases; unmatched bases: 13. For the CDR3, the DNA is TGCAGTGCAACAGATAGCGGGAGTGGGGGGACAGATACGCAGTATTTT. Translated: CSATDSGSGGTDTQYF.